The 2 T cell receptor beta chains listed next were all sequenced from one sample in a study of T cells in Graves' hyperthyroidism and ophthalmopathy. The CDR3 regions of TCR beta were amplified from RNA transcripts. In the first-round RT-PCR of the TCR CDR3, the HTBI primer set was used. TCRdb recomputed calls from the multiplex PCR reads with MiXCR, one row per CDR3 protein. The repertoire consists of 700,000 or so distinct CDR3 sequences, with around 17% occurring once and the leading ten covering around 8%. The sample consisted of blood. The source of these receptors is a man aged 18 to 29 with Graves' hyperthyroidism.

This chain connects TRBV3-1 to TRBJ2-7; the D gene is possibly TRBD2 (6 bases). This CDR3 has 15 residues. CDR1 LGHDT and CDR2 YNNKEL come from the germline V gene (reference sequence). The V and J ends lost 1 base and 3 bases respectively, with 13 bases between them. CDR3 loop: CASSQVIGTVYEQYF. The CDR3 DNA reads TGTGCCAGCAGCCAAGTAATCGGGACTGTCTACGAGCAGTACTTC.

This clonotype was seen repeatedly, ten times or more. CDR3 bases: TGTGCCAGCAGTTTGTGGAGTACTAACTATGGCTACACCTTC. Translating it yields CASSLWSTNYGYTF. V gene TRBV28 combines with J gene TRBJ1-2; no firm D call. The germline CDR1 and CDR2 sequences are MDHEN and SYDVKM. CDR3 length: 14 residues. V was clipped by 3 bases and J by 0 bases, with 8 bases between them.